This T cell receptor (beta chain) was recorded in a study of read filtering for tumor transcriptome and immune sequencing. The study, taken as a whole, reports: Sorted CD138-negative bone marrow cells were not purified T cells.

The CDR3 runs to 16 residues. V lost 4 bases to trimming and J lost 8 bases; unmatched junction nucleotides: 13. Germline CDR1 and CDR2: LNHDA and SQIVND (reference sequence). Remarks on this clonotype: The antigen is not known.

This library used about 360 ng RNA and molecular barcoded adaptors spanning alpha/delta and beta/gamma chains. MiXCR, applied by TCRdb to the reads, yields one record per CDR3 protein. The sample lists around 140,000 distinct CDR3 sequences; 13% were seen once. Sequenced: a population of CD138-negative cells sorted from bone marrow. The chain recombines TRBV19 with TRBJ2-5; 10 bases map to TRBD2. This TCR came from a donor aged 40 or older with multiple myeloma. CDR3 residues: CASSTTGLAEVSTQYF. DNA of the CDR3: TGTGCCAGTAGTACCACCGGACTAGCGGAGGTTAGCACCCAGTACTTC.